Below are 23 T cell receptor beta chains sequenced from a single sample in a study of cytotoxic CD8 clonotypes in ibrutinib-treated CLL. Profiling relied on immunoSEQ multiplex PCR, and the TCRdb table lists in-frame clones only, not all of them. The top ten clones hold less than 35% of a sample with 45,000 to 50,000 clones, around half of them seen once. The material sequenced was PBMCs, taken after 12 months of ibrutinib treatment. These receptors all come from a human donor with chronic lymphocytic leukemia.

In its sample, this clone was seen a few times. V usage is TRBV9 and J usage is TRBJ1-3; 7 positions match TRBD1. The CDR3 is made up of 17 amino acids. Germline V gives CDR1 SGDLS, CDR2 YYNGEE. The junction had 10 bases not matched to a gene; V was cut back by 4 bases and J by 0 bases. CDR3 sequence (DNA): TGTGCCAGCAGCTCCCCAGGGACAGCACACTCTGGAAACACCATATATTTT. The encoded protein is CASSSPGTAHSGNTIYF.

This clone has just a few counts. The gene calls are TRBV5-1 and TRBJ2-1; D perhaps matches TRBD2 (5 bases). Germline-derived CDR1 and CDR2 are SGHRS and YFSETQ. The CDR3 runs to 15 residues. The V gene lost 0 bases and the J gene lost 0 bases, with 7 bases spanning the gap. CDR3 in DNA: TGCGCCAGCAGCTTGGTTGGGAGCTCCTACAATGAGCAGTTCTTC. Its translation is CASSLVGSSYNEQFF.

The chain recombines TRBV15 with TRBJ2-7, with D unclear. V was clipped by 0 bases and J by 3 bases, with 9 bases between them. The CDR3 is 14 amino acids. Germline V gene sequence: CDR1 LNHNV, CDR2 YYDKDF (reference sequence). In nucleotides, the CDR3 is TGTGCCACCAGCAGAGATATGAACAGCTACGAGCAGTACTTC. As protein: CATSRDMNSYEQYF.

This clone appeared once. The chain has TRBV5-1 and TRBJ2-2; D may be TRBD2 (6 bases). CDR3 length: 16 residues. V was shortened by 2 bases and J by 0 bases, with 11 bases between the two germline ends. Germline V gene sequence: CDR1 SGHRS, CDR2 YFSETQ. The CDR3 DNA reads TGCGCCAGCAGCTTTCCAAGCGGGTCGAACACCGGGGAGCTGTTTTTT. Translated: CASSFPSGSNTGELFF.

The CDR3 here is CASRYREGTGELFF. Written as DNA, the CDR3 is TGTGCCAGTCGTTACAGGGAGGGTACCGGGGAGCTGTTTTTT. The V call is TRBV6-4, the J call TRBJ2-2; possibly TRBD2 for D (7 bases). The CDR3 loop spans 14 amino acids. CDR1 is MRHNA, CDR2 SNTAGT, per germline. Trimming left V 9 bases short and J 5 bases short, with 16 bases between.

The rearrangement joins TRBV6-6 to TRBJ2-3; TRBD1 matches 11 bases. Germline values: CDR1 MNHNY, CDR2 SVGAGI (reference sequence). The V segment lost 6 bases and the J segment 3 bases; nucleotides outside the gene matches: 8. The CDR3 consists of 16 residues. DNA for the CDR3: TGTGCCAGCAGGCTCGGACAGGGGGCGAGAACAGATACGCAGTATTTT. It codes for CASRLGQGARTDTQYF.

Of note for this clone: One end of the junction is discordant with germline, which a read error may explain. This chain uses TRBV7-7 with TRBJ2-7; 8 nucleotides line up with TRBD1. The CDR3 has 15 amino acids. Germline assignment: CDR1 SSHAT and CDR2 FNYEAQ (reference sequence). CDR3 sequence (DNA): TGTGCTAGCAGCTTGGCGCAGGGGGCAGGGTACGAGCAGTACTTC. Translation gives CASSLAQGAGYEQYF.

This clone was detected only a few times. The CDR3 loop reads CAWSLGAGNTEAFF. The CDR3, as DNA: TGTGCCTGGAGCCTAGGGGCGGGGAACACTGAAGCTTTCTTT. V usage is TRBV30 and J usage is TRBJ1-1, with D possibly matching TRBD1 (5 bases). The CDR3 is made up of 14 amino acids. The V end was cut by 3 bases, the J end by 1 base, with 12 bases between. Germline V gene lookup returns CDR1 GTSNPN and CDR2 SVGIG (reference sequence). The full variable domain, completed using reference TRBV30 and TRBJ1-1, is SQTIHQWPATLVQPVGSPLSLECTVEGTSNPNLYWYRQAAGRGLQLLFYSVGIGQISSEVPQNLSASRPQDRQFILSSKKLLLSDSGFYLCAWSLGAGNTEAFFGQGTRLTVV.

The chain carries TRBV29-1 and TRBJ1-1; D unclear. The ends were cut back, 6 bases at V and 0 bases at J, with 14 bases in the middle. Per the germline V gene, CDR1 is SQVTM and CDR2 is ANQGSEA. This CDR3 is built from 14 residues. In DNA, the CDR3 is TGCAGCGTCCGGCAGCGGACCATGAACACTGAAGCTTTCTTT. Its translation: CSVRQRTMNTEAFF.

The genes are TRBV27 and TRBJ1-2; the match to TRBD1 covers 7 bases. CDR1 MNHEY and CDR2 SMNVEV come from the germline V gene (reference sequence). The CDR3 is 16 residues long. V shed 6 bases and J 6 bases; nucleotides not matched to a gene: 16. The CDR3 nucleotides read TGTGCCAGCAGAACCCAACAGGGGTTCGTGAACGATGGCTACACCTTC. This translates into CASRTQQGFVNDGYTF.

This clone has only one observation. This chain joins TRBV9 and TRBJ2-7; TRBD1 matches 9 bases. Germline values: CDR1 SGDLS, CDR2 YYNGEE. This CDR3 is built from 16 residues. The J segment lost 2 bases and the V segment lost 3 bases, leaving 9 bases of the junction unmatched. The CDR3 nucleotides are TGTGCCAGCAGCGCCCAGACAGGGGACAGGGCCTACGAGCAGTACTTC. Protein: CASSAQTGDRAYEQYF. The full variable domain, rest sourced from reference TRBV9 and TRBJ2-7, is DSGVTQTPKHLITATGQRVTLRCSPRSGDLSVYWYQQSLDQGLQFLIQYYNGEERAKGNILERFSAQQFPDLHSELNLSSLELGDSALYFCASSAQTGDRAYEQYFGPGTRLTVT.

V usage is TRBV5-1 and J usage is TRBJ1-1, with TRBD1 identical over 7 bases. Germline lookup yields CDR1 SGHRS and CDR2 YFSETQ. Trimming took 0 bases from V and 10 from J; bases not matched to a gene: 6. This CDR3 spans 13 amino acids. This CDR3 is CASSLARDRAAFF. Here the CDR3 DNA reads TGCGCCAGCAGCTTGGCCAGGGACAGAGCAGCTTTCTTT.

J is TRBJ1-1 and V is TRBV28; 9 bases line up with TRBD1. Germline V gene sequence: CDR1 MDHEN, CDR2 SYDVKM. The CDR3 length is 15 residues. Losses at the gene ends were 5 bases for V and 5 bases for J; bases not matched to a gene: 9. CDR3: CASSLVGQGGTEAFF. Written as DNA, the CDR3 is TGTGCCAGCAGTCTCGTGGGACAGGGTGGGACTGAAGCTTTCTTT.

This chain connects TRBV7-6 to TRBJ2-7, with 8 bases fitting TRBD1. Losses at the gene ends were 3 bases for V and 4 bases for J; bases not matched to a gene: 5. From germline, CDR1 is SGHVS and CDR2 FNYEAQ. This CDR3 spans 14 amino acids. CDR3 loop: CASSLTGEGYEQYF. CDR3 coding DNA: TGTGCCAGCAGCTTGACAGGGGAAGGGTACGAGCAGTACTTC.

J is TRBJ2-7 and V is TRBV28; 7 positions match TRBD1. Trimming removed 1 base from V and 5 bases from J; junction bases left unmatched: 5. The CDR3 contains 14 residues. Germline values: CDR1 MDHEN, CDR2 SYDVKM. CDR3 amino acids: CASSLSTGFNEQYF. The CDR3 nucleotides are TGTGCCAGCAGTTTATCGACAGGGTTCAACGAGCAGTACTTC.

The chain is built from TRBV27 and TRBJ1-1; D gene ambiguous. V lost 0 bases, J lost 1 base, and 3 bases lay in between. The CDR3 consists of 13 residues. CDR1 is MNHEY, CDR2 SMNVEV, per germline (reference sequence). CDR3 protein: CASSLSRNTEAFF. CDR3 bases: TGTGCCAGCAGTTTATCTAGGAACACTGAAGCTTTCTTT.

V is TRBV9 and J is TRBJ2-3; no definite D call. V lost 0 bases, J lost 2 bases, and 16 bases lay in between. CDR3 size: 17 residues. Germline V CDR1 and CDR2: SGDLS, YYNGEE. In nucleotides, the CDR3 is TGTGCCAGCAGCGTAGCTGGGAATTTTGAAAACACAGATACGCAGTATTTT. Amino acids: CASSVAGNFENTDTQYF.

The V and J genes are TRBV27 and TRBJ2-7; 10 bases agree with TRBD2. This CDR3 has 14 amino acids. CDR1 is MNHEY, CDR2 SMNVEV, per germline (reference sequence). J was trimmed by 2 bases and V by 6 bases; bases with no gene match: 4. CDR3 DNA sequence: TGTGCCAGCAGGTTAGCGGGAGGTGCCTACGAGCAGTACTTC. Its translation is CASRLAGGAYEQYF.

This chain joins TRBV6-1 and TRBJ2-7; 8 nucleotides line up with TRBD1. V lost 6 bases, J lost 3 bases, and 7 bases stayed unmatched. The CDR3 contains 14 residues. Germline CDR1 reads MNHNS; CDR2 reads SASEGT. In nucleotides, the CDR3 is TGTGCCAGCAGCAAAAGAGGACAGGGCTACGAGCAGTACTTC. The encoded protein is CASSKRGQGYEQYF.

This clone has only one observation. The chain couples TRBV30 to TRBJ2-1; 9 bases are shared with TRBD2. This CDR3 is 14 amino acids long. Per the germline V gene, CDR1 is GTSNPN and CDR2 is SVGIG (reference sequence). Trimming cost V 0 bases and J 9 bases; bases outside gene matches: 6. The CDR3 is CAWSVVSGRSEQFF. CDR3 nucleotide sequence: TGTGCCTGGAGTGTGGTTAGCGGGAGATCTGAGCAGTTCTTC.

The rearrangement joins TRBV6-6 to TRBJ2-1; weak D call: TRBD1 (5 bases). Germline assignment: CDR1 MNHNY and CDR2 SVGAGI (reference sequence). V was cut by 0 bases and J by 7 bases, with 7 bases left in between. The CDR3 sequence is 13 residues long. CDR3 nucleotides: TGTGCCAGCAGTTACTCCCACAGGAATGAGCAGTTCTTC. Its protein product is CASSYSHRNEQFF.

The chain employs TRBV28 and TRBJ2-5; 14 bases line up with TRBD2. Germline V gene sequence: CDR1 MDHEN, CDR2 SYDVKM. With V trimmed by 8 bases and J by 2 bases, 16 bases remained unmatched. CDR3 length: 19 residues. CDR3 coding DNA: TGTGCCAGCGGCCCATGGGGACTAGCGGGAGAAACCTATCAAGAGACCCAGTACTTC. This codes for CASGPWGLAGETYQETQYF.

This chain joins TRBV15 and TRBJ2-1; 7 bases line up with TRBD1. The trim removed 4 bases at V and 2 bases at J, leaving 5 bases unmatched. Looked up from germline, CDR1 is LNHNV and CDR2 is YYDKDF (reference sequence). This CDR3 comprises 15 residues. The CDR3 region is CATSNRQGTYNEQFF. The CDR3 coding sequence is TGTGCCACCAGCAACCGACAGGGAACCTACAATGAGCAGTTCTTC.